What follows are 5 T cell receptor beta chains derived from one specimen sequenced in a study of CD8+CD57+ T cells in acquired aplastic anemia. The use of genomic DNA as template underpinned the TCR beta VDJ and CDR3 profiling. TCRdb analysed the reads with MiXCR anew, one entry per CDR3 protein. The data show a few hundred thousand distinct CDR3 sequences, 34% seen once. What was sequenced was sorted CD4+, CD8+, or CD8+CD57+ T cells (not recorded which) from PBMCs. The receptors here all came from a human donor in good health, serving as a control.

This clonotype showed up just a few times. V usage is TRBV6-5 and J usage is TRBJ2-4, with 9 bases fitting TRBD2. CDR3 size: 16 residues. V shed 2 bases, J shed 1 base, and the junction held 3 bases outside the gene matches. Germline V CDR1 and CDR2: MNHEY, SVGAGI. The CDR3 DNA follows: TGTGCCAGCAGTTACACCGCGGGAGGGGCCAAAAACATTCAGTACTTC. Its translation: CASSYTAGGAKNIQYF.

The rearrangement joins TRBV11-1 to TRBJ1-3; D is unresolved. The CDR3 length is 17 residues. Germline CDR1 reads SGHAT; CDR2 reads FQDESV (reference sequence). V lost 1 base to trimming and J lost 0 bases, with 13 bases between them. CDR3 nucleotide sequence: TGTGCCAGCAGCTTAGGCTGGTCGGCCAACTCTGGAAACACCATATATTTT. This translates into CASSLGWSANSGNTIYF. The whole variable domain, filled in from reference TRBV11-1 and TRBJ1-3, reads EAEVAQSPRYKITEKSQAVAFWCDPISGHATLYWYRQILGQGPELLVQFQDESVVDDSQLPKDRFSAERLKGVDSTLKIQPAELGDSAMYLCASSLGWSANSGNTIYFGEGSWLTVV.

This chain joins TRBV5-1 and TRBJ2-5, with 7 bases fitting TRBD1. Germline values: CDR1 SGHRS, CDR2 YFSETQ. V lost 0 bases, J lost 4 bases, and 12 bases stayed unmatched. This CDR3 has 17 amino acids. The CDR3 here is CASSLGQGAGSAETQYF. In DNA form, the CDR3 reads TGCGCCAGCAGCTTGGGACAGGGCGCAGGGTCGGCAGAGACCCAGTACTTC.

This clonotype was detected ten times or more. The rearrangement uses TRBV15 and TRBJ2-7; 7 bases align to TRBD1. After removal of 3 bases from V and 9 bases from J, the junction contained 17 bases not matched to a gene. The length of the CDR3 is 16 residues. From germline, CDR1 is LNHNV and CDR2 YYDKDF (reference sequence). For the CDR3, the DNA is TGTGCCACCAGCAGGGCTATAGGGGGCTCCTTCCCGGGGCAGTACTTC. Protein: CATSRAIGGSFPGQYF. The full variable domain, rest sourced from reference TRBV15 and TRBJ2-7, is DAMVIQNPRYQVTQFGKPVTLSCSQTLNHNVMYWYQQKSSQAPKLLFHYYDKDFNNEADTPDNFQSRRPNTSFCFLDIRSPGLGDTAMYLCATSRAIGGSFPGQYFGPGTRLTVT.

This clonotype was detected a few times. The V call is TRBV11-2, the J call TRBJ1-1; D unclear. In germline, CDR1 is SGHAT, CDR2 FQNNGV. Trimming shortened V by 5 bases and J by 4 bases, and 20 bases separated the two germline ends. The CDR3 covers 16 residues. The CDR3 DNA follows: TGTGCCAGCAGCAAAATATCGGGGTTCCCGGGCACTGAAGCTTTCTTT. Amino acids: CASSKISGFPGTEAFF.